Listed below are T cell receptor beta chains from one sample, sequenced in a study of CD8+ T cells in alopecia areata. The assay was immunoSEQ multiplex PCR, and TCRdb's table has in-frame clones only and misses some. The table shows roughly 210,000 clones, with roughly two fifths occurring only once. The material sequenced was CD4+ T cells sorted from blood, taken at roughly week 36, from a patient treated with tofacitinib. These receptors all stem from a human donor with alopecia areata. CDR3s include the opening cysteine and the closing phenylalanine or tryptophan. The order of the fields is D gene, V gene, clone size, J gene, CDR3 protein, CDR3 DNA. The D gene is left open where the match is weak. Size is stated for part of the rows, as once, few or many counts, or as a class when the clone is expanded.

-	TRBV7-8	-	TRBJ2-7	CASSTGPRGSEQYF	TGTGCCAGCAGCACCGGACCGAGGGGGAGCGAGCAGTACTTC
-	TRBV6-5	-	TRBJ1-2	CASSSGDSYGYTF	TGTGCCAGCAGTTCTGGGGACTCTTATGGCTACACCTTC
-	TRBV7-9	-	TRBJ2-3	CASSSRPGAEADTQYF	TGTGCCAGCAGCTCTCGGCCAGGGGCAGAGGCAGATACGCAGTATTTT
TRBD1	TRBV11-2	-	TRBJ2-5	CASSAGQGQETQYF	TGTGCCAGCAGCGCCGGACAGGGCCAAGAGACCCAGTACTTC
-	TRBV14	few	TRBJ2-7	CASSLRSTYEQYF	TGTGCCAGCAGCCTGCGATCAACATACGAGCAGTACTTC
-	TRBV4-1	-	TRBJ2-5	CASSQGNMGGLRETQYF	TGCGCCAGCAGCCAAGGCAACATGGGGGGCCTACGAGAGACCCAGTACTTC
TRBD1	TRBV15	-	TRBJ2-4	CATSKGQGGNKNIQYF	TGTGCCACCAGCAAGGGACAGGGGGGGAACAAAAACATTCAGTACTTC
TRBD1	TRBV19	-	TRBJ2-7	CASSPRRGPAEQYF	TGTGCCAGTAGTCCCCGAAGGGGGCCGGCCGAGCAGTACTTC
-	TRBV2	-	TRBJ2-3	CASSVLATDTQYF	TGTGCCAGCAGTGTTCTAGCAACAGATACGCAGTATTTT
-	TRBV6-6	-	TRBJ1-2	CASSPDPYGYTF	TGTGCCAGCAGCCCAGACCCGTATGGCTACACCTTC
TRBD2	TRBV5-6	-	TRBJ2-2	CASGTSGRGELFF	TGTGCCAGCGGGACTAGCGGGCGAGGGGAGCTGTTTTTT
-	TRBV30	-	TRBJ2-5	CAWSVREQETQYF	TGTGCCTGGAGTGTACGGGAACAAGAGACCCAGTACTTC
TRBD2	TRBV11-2	-	TRBJ2-7	CASSSQAGVSYEQYF	TGTGCCAGCAGCTCCCAAGCGGGAGTTTCCTACGAGCAGTACTTC
TRBD2	TRBV7-9	-	TRBJ2-7	CASSPKIASGRIYEQYF	TGTGCCAGCAGCCCAAAGATCGCTAGCGGGAGAATCTACGAGCAGTACTTC
TRBD1	TRBV28	-	TRBJ1-3	CASTGTGTFGGNTIYF	TGTGCCAGCACGGGGACAGGGACCTTCGGGGGAAACACCATATATTTT
-	TRBV30	few	TRBJ1-1	CAWGPGPNMNTEAFF	TGTGCCTGGGGCCCGGGCCCCAATATGAACACTGAAGCTTTCTTT
TRBD1	TRBV10-1	few	TRBJ2-2	CASKGQFGELFF	TGCGCCAGCAAGGGACAGTTCGGGGAGCTGTTTTTT
-	TRBV9	few	TRBJ2-2	CASSVGHTTGELFF	TGTGCCAGCAGCGTCGGACACACAACCGGGGAGCTGTTTTTT
TRBD1	TRBV27	few	TRBJ2-3	CASSKQQGLTDTQYF	TGTGCCAGCAGTAAGCAACAGGGGCTCACAGATACGCAGTATTTT
-	TRBV30	-	TRBJ1-4	CAWSVGAATNEKLFF	TGTGCCTGGAGTGTAGGGGCAGCCACTAATGAAAAACTGTTTTTT
-	TRBV9	-	TRBJ2-3	CASSVVDSHTQYF	TGTGCCAGCAGCGTAGTGGACAGCCATACGCAGTATTTT
TRBD1	TRBV29-1	-	TRBJ2-3	CSSGGTGTFTDTQYF	TGCAGCTCCGGAGGGACAGGGACTTTCACAGATACGCAGTATTTT
TRBD1	TRBV4-1	-	TRBJ1-2	CASSRPGTGGYTF	TGCGCCAGCAGCCGTCCCGGGACAGGTGGCTACACCTTC
TRBD1	TRBV2	-	TRBJ1-2	CASSGTGGGYTF	TGTGCCAGCAGTGGGACAGGGGGTGGCTACACCTTC
TRBD1	TRBV30	once	TRBJ2-7	CAWRERDRVNEQYF	TGTGCCTGGAGGGAACGGGACAGGGTGAACGAGCAGTACTTC
TRBD1	TRBV2	-	TRBJ2-7	CASSPDRGNSYEQYF	TGTGCCAGCAGTCCCGACAGGGGTAATAGCTACGAGCAGTACTTC
TRBD1	TRBV5-6	-	TRBJ2-6	CATLDRVTLAGANVLTF	TGTGCCACCCTGGACAGGGTTACACTAGCTGGGGCCAACGTCCTGACTTTC
-	TRBV4-1	-	TRBJ1-1	CASSQHSANTEAFF	TGCGCCAGCAGCCAACACAGTGCGAACACTGAAGCTTTCTTT
-	TRBV5-1	few	TRBJ2-7	CASSPGRQFSYEQYF	TGCGCCAGCAGCCCTGGGCGACAGTTTTCCTACGAGCAGTACTTC
TRBD2	TRBV10-3	many	TRBJ2-7	CAISAARGSINEQYF	TGTGCCATCAGTGCCGCCCGCGGGAGCATCAACGAGCAGTACTTC